Below, 31 T cell receptor beta chains from the same sample are listed, as sequenced in a study of T-cell reconstitution after alpha-beta-depleted transplantation in children. Library preparation (for TCRbeta) was performed with unique molecular identifiers. MiXCR was run by TCRdb on the PCR reads, yielding one entry per CDR3 protein. This table has just over 950,000 distinct CDR3 sequences, under 30% appearing once. The specimen was PBMCs, mostly from graft donor cells, collected 360 days after TCRalphabeta/CD19-depleted stem cell transplant. All receptors come from a boy in the first two years of life who had a stem cell transplant for SCID, so the T cells may come from the graft donor.

Only a few counts were recorded for this clonotype. The chain has TRBV12-3 or TRBV12-4 and TRBJ2-3; D remains unclear. V was trimmed by 4 bases and J by 6 bases, leaving 11 bases between them. CDR3 length: 13 amino acids. The CDR3 loop is CASSSMYVDTQYF. CDR3 bases: TGTGCCAGCAGTTCCATGTACGTGGATACGCAGTATTTT.

This clonotype was picked up a small number of times. The chain uses TRBV10-3 and TRBJ1-1, with 7 bases identical to TRBD1. CDR3 length: 13 amino acids. CDR1 ENHRY and CDR2 SYGVKD come from the germline V gene. Trimming took 6 bases from V and 8 from J; bases not matched to a gene: 9. The CDR3, as DNA: TGTGCCATCAGCCATACGACAGGGACCGAAGCTTTCTTT. Translated, it gives CAISHTTGTEAFF.

This clonotype occurred a few times. The chain uses TRBV29-1 and TRBJ2-3, with 7 bases lining up with TRBD2. This CDR3 region has 13 residues. From germline, CDR1 is SQVTM and CDR2 ANQGSEA. J gave up 2 bases and V 7 bases, and 6 bases lay outside the gene matches. This CDR3 is CSAGLSFTDTQYF. The CDR3 region has the DNA TGCAGCGCGGGACTATCCTTCACAGATACGCAGTATTTT.

The CDR3 sequence is CASSPRGFMNTEAFF. DNA of the CDR3: TGTGCCAGCAGTCCCCGGGGCTTCATGAACACTGAAGCTTTCTTT. The V and J genes are TRBV12-3 or TRBV12-4 and TRBJ1-1, with D perhaps TRBD1 (5 bases). Trimming took 5 bases from V and 0 from J, leaving 13 bases between them. The CDR3 spans 15 residues.

This clonotype was seen a few times. The V call is TRBV5-4, the J call TRBJ2-2; 10 nucleotides match TRBD2. CDR3 size: 15 residues. Losses at the gene ends were 5 bases for V and 3 bases for J; bases not matched to a gene: 4. CDR1 is SGHNT, CDR2 YYREEE, per germline (reference sequence). CDR3 coding DNA: TGTGCCAGCAGGAAAGCGGGGGGGTACACCGGGGAGCTGTTTTTT. Translation: CASRKAGGYTGELFF.

The rearrangement joins TRBV6-5 to TRBJ2-5; D is perhaps TRBD1 (6 bases). This CDR3 comprises 15 residues. Deletions cut 0 bases from V and 4 bases from J, with 12 bases between. Looked up from germline, CDR1 is MNHEY and CDR2 is SVGAGI. In DNA form, the CDR3 reads TGTGCCAGCAGTTACTCTATAACAGGGTTAGAGACCCAGTACTTC. This codes for CASSYSITGLETQYF.

This chain links TRBV7-3 with TRBJ1-1; D is undetermined. CDR1 and CDR2 (germline): SGHTA, FQGTGA. The germline V and J ends were trimmed by 0 bases and 11 bases, with 13 bases remaining between them. The CDR3 consists of 13 residues. This chain's CDR3 is CASSLTRRYRAFF. DNA for the CDR3: TGTGCCAGCAGCTTAACGAGGAGATATCGGGCTTTCTTT.

The sample holds many counts of this clonotype. This chain joins TRBV20-1 and TRBJ2-7; tentative D call: TRBD2 (6 bases). The CDR3 length is 15 residues. The V and J ends lost 1 base and 3 bases respectively, with 16 bases between them. Germline-derived CDR1 and CDR2 are DFQATT and SNEGSKA (reference sequence). The CDR3 DNA reads as TGCAGTGCTAGAGGGGGTGGAGGGTTAGGCTACGAGCAGTACTTC. This codes for CSARGGGGLGYEQYF.

This clonotype was detected a few times. CDR3 in amino acids: CASSGEGQDTQYF. DNA of the CDR3: TGTGCCAGCAGTGGGGAGGGACAAGATACGCAGTATTTT. The chain joins TRBV6-6 to TRBJ2-3; tentative D call: TRBD2 (7 bases). Per germline, CDR1 MNHNY and CDR2 SVGAGI (reference sequence). This CDR3 spans 13 amino acids. Between the trimmed V and J ends, which lost 5 bases and 5 bases, there was a span of 11 bases.

In this sample, this clonotype turned up once. The CDR3 DNA is TGTGCGAATCGGGGGTCTAGCACAGATACGCAGTATTTT. Protein: CANRGSSTDTQYF. The gene calls are TRBV2 and TRBJ2-3; D perhaps matches TRBD2 (6 bases). This CDR3 has 13 amino acids. Germline-derived CDR1 and CDR2 are SNHLY and FYNNEI. Full variable domain (missing parts from reference TRBV2 and TRBJ2-3): EPEVTQTPSHQVTQMGQEVILRCVPISNHLYFYWYRQILGQKVEFLVSFYNNEISEKSEIFDDQFSVERPDGSNFTLKIRSTKLEDSAMYFCANRGSSTDTQYFGPGTRLTVL.

The V gene is TRBV5-5, the J gene TRBJ2-1, with TRBD2 matching over 11 bases. V was pared by 2 bases and J by 8 bases, with 12 bases of the junction left unmatched. The CDR3 consists of 17 residues. Germline V gene data show CDR1 as SGHKS and CDR2 as YYEKEE (reference sequence). The CDR3 region is CASSFVALAGGFDEQFF. DNA for the CDR3: TGTGCCAGCAGCTTCGTCGCTTTAGCGGGGGGGTTCGATGAGCAGTTCTTC.

The rearrangement uses TRBV29-1 and TRBJ1-5; 8 bases are shared with TRBD1. The germline V gene encodes CDR1 SQVTM and CDR2 ANQGSEA. V lost 1 base, J lost 6 bases, and 5 bases stayed unmatched. This CDR3 is built from 14 residues. CDR3 loop: CSVEGQGAGQPQHF. In nucleotides, the CDR3 is TGCAGCGTTGAAGGGCAGGGGGCGGGTCAGCCCCAGCATTTT.

This chain links TRBV6-1 with TRBJ2-3, with a tentative D call TRBD2 (7 bases). V gave up 6 bases and J gave up 2 bases, with 18 bases separating them. CDR1 is MNHNS and CDR2 is SASEGT in the germline V gene. This CDR3 is 16 amino acids long. The CDR3 sequence is CASRPSGGSYTDTQYF. CDR3 coding DNA: TGTGCCAGCAGACCCTCGGGGGGCAGTTACACAGATACGCAGTATTTT.

This clonotype was recorded a few times. The chain joins TRBV4-1 to TRBJ2-2, with TRBD1 as a possible D gene (6 bases). Germline CDR1 and CDR2: MGHRA and YSYEKL. There are 15 residues in the CDR3. V gave up 6 bases and J gave up 6 bases, with 17 bases separating them. The CDR3: CASSVRWGPAGELFF. The DNA for the CDR3 is TGCGCCAGCAGTGTTCGATGGGGGCCGGCCGGGGAGCTGTTTTTT.

This clonotype has only a few counts. The chain carries TRBV29-1 and TRBJ2-7, with D possibly being TRBD1 or TRBD2 (5 bases each). The CDR3 contains 14 residues. Deletions cut 4 bases from V and 5 bases from J, with 18 bases between. CDR1 and CDR2 (germline): SQVTM, ANQGSEA. This CDR3 reads CSVAGAPIPHEQYF. Here the CDR3 DNA reads TGCAGCGTTGCCGGGGCCCCCATTCCCCACGAGCAGTACTTC.

In its sample, this clonotype was seen a few times. The chain has TRBV5-1 and TRBJ1-1; no definite D call. The CDR3 is 13 amino acids. Trimming cost V 9 bases and J 1 base, with 13 bases left between them. Germline V CDR1 and CDR2: SGHRS, YFSETQ. The CDR3 loop is CATGPGRNTEAFF. The CDR3 coding sequence is TGCGCCACCGGTCCAGGTAGGAACACTGAAGCTTTCTTT.

A few counts support this clonotype. The chain employs TRBV12-3 or TRBV12-4 and TRBJ2-3, with D hard to call. Trimming left V 7 bases short and J 2 bases short, with 22 bases between. The CDR3 is made up of 17 amino acids. CDR3 nucleotides: TGTGCCAGCAAGGAAACTGATCTTAACCTTTACACAGATACGCAGTATTTT. Amino acids: CASKETDLNLYTDTQYF.

There are a few counts of this clonotype. The rearrangement links TRBV20-1 to TRBJ2-3; D unresolved. Deletions cut 0 bases from V and 1 base from J, with 8 bases between. The CDR3 covers 14 residues. Germline V CDR1 and CDR2: DFQATT, SNEGSKA (reference sequence). CDR3 sequence (DNA): TGCAGTGCTAGAGATTTTGGGGGCACAGATACGCAGTATTTT. It encodes CSARDFGGTDTQYF.

This clonotype was seen ten or more times. This sequence joins TRBV10-1 and TRBJ2-7, with D tentatively TRBD1 or TRBD2 (6 bases each). Germline assignment: CDR1 WNHNN and CDR2 SYGVQD (reference sequence). V dropped 6 bases and J dropped 4 bases, with 19 bases sitting between them. The CDR3 covers 15 residues. The CDR3 DNA follows: TGCGCCAGCAGGGCCCCCCGGGGGCACCCTTACGAGCAGTACTTC. The encoded protein is CASRAPRGHPYEQYF.

The rearrangement links TRBV5-5 to TRBJ2-7; D not resolved. The germline V gene encodes CDR1 SGHKS and CDR2 YYEKEE (reference sequence). Trimming removed 6 bases at V and 2 bases at J, with 9 bases between. The CDR3 is made up of 12 amino acids. CDR3 region: CASTPSPYEQYF. CDR3 DNA: TGTGCCAGCACCCCCTCTCCCTACGAGCAGTACTTC.

The CDR3 DNA is TGTGCCAGCAGCCACCCGGGGGGAGTCACAGATACGCAGTATTTT. Translated: CASSHPGGVTDTQYF. The gene calls are TRBV7-6 and TRBJ2-3; 7 bases map to TRBD2. V lost 5 bases to trimming and J lost 2 bases; unmatched junction nucleotides: 7. The CDR3 spans 15 residues. The V gene's germline CDR1 is SGHVS and CDR2 FNYEAQ. The full variable domain, with the rest looked up from reference TRBV7-6 and TRBJ2-3, is GAGVSQSPRYKVTKRGQDVALRCDPISGHVSLYWYRQALGQGPEFLTYFNYEAQQDKSGLPNDRFSAERPEGSISTLTIQRTEQRDSAMYRCASSHPGGVTDTQYFGPGTRLTVL.

The rearrangement joins TRBV5-5 to TRBJ2-3, with D uncertain. CDR3 size: 15 residues. Trimming stripped 0 bases from V and 4 bases from J, with 12 bases between. The germline CDR1 and CDR2 sequences are SGHKS and YYEKEE (reference sequence). CDR3 nucleotides: TGTGCCAGCAGCTTGGCGCGGAAGGACGCAGATACGCAGTATTTT. Its translation: CASSLARKDADTQYF.

There are a few counts of this clonotype. The chain joins TRBV12-3 or TRBV12-4 to TRBJ2-5; no firm D call. This CDR3 contains 16 residues. Trimming shortened V by 2 bases and J by 5 bases, and 18 bases separated the two germline ends. CDR3 region: CASSLSRPTSGETQYF. In DNA form, the CDR3 reads TGTGCCAGCAGTTTATCGAGACCCACCTCCGGGGAGACCCAGTACTTC.

This clonotype was seen a few times. The chain employs TRBV20-1 and TRBJ1-1, with D unresolved. The CDR3 totals 11 residues. Germline V gives CDR1 DFQATT, CDR2 SNEGSKA (reference sequence). Trimming removed 6 bases from V and 3 bases from J, with 8 bases in between. The CDR3 loop is CSAGSYTEAFF. The CDR3 bases are TGCAGTGCAGGGAGTTACACTGAAGCTTTCTTT.

The chain carries TRBV12-3 or TRBV12-4 and TRBJ2-3; TRBD1 aligns across 9 bases. The CDR3 has 17 amino acids. The V and J ends lost 5 bases and 6 bases, in that order; junction bases with no gene match: 15. The CDR3 DNA sequence: TGTGCCAGCAGTCCCCGTACAGGGGGCAACGGGAGGGATACGCAGTATTTT. Residues: CASSPRTGGNGRDTQYF.

J is TRBJ2-7 and V is TRBV5-1; 7 bases match TRBD1. The germline V gene encodes CDR1 SGHRS and CDR2 YFSETQ. Trimming cost V 4 bases and J 1 base; bases outside gene matches: 14. The CDR3 is 17 residues long. CDR3: CASSPPRDRPYSYEQYF. The CDR3 bases are TGCGCCAGCAGCCCTCCTAGGGACAGACCTTATTCCTACGAGCAGTACTTC.

The J gene is TRBJ2-3, the V gene TRBV7-2, with no clear D. V gave up 1 base and J gave up 3 bases, with 17 bases separating them. The CDR3 has 17 residues. In germline, CDR1 is SGHTA, CDR2 FQGNSA. As DNA, the CDR3 is TGTGCCAGCAGCTTAGTTGCTTCACCTACCCTTACAGATACGCAGTATTTT. It yields the protein CASSLVASPTLTDTQYF.

This chain links TRBV10-3 with TRBJ2-2, with D possibly TRBD1 on 5 matching bases. Trimming removed 6 bases at V and 1 base at J, with 9 bases between. The V gene's germline CDR1 is ENHRY and CDR2 SYGVKD. This CDR3 is 14 amino acids long. The CDR3 DNA reads as TGTGCCATCAGGGAGACAGTGAACACCGGGGAGCTGTTTTTT. Its translation is CAIRETVNTGELFF.

This clonotype was found a few times. CDR3 protein: CASSFPTRTDTQYF. CDR3 DNA sequence: TGTGCCAGCAGCTTCCCCACGCGCACAGATACGCAGTATTTT. The chain couples TRBV5-5 to TRBJ2-3; D remains unclear. CDR3 length: 14 amino acids. CDR1 and CDR2 from the germline V gene are SGHKS and YYEKEE (reference sequence). V was cut by 2 bases and J by 1 base, with 8 bases left in between. Variable domain in full (rest from reference TRBV5-5 and TRBJ2-3): DAGVTQSPTHLIKTRGQQVTLRCSPISGHKSVSWYQQVLGQGPQFIFQYYEKEERGRGNFPDRFSARQFPNYSSELNVNALLLGDSALYLCASSFPTRTDTQYFGPGTRLTVL.

The rearrangement links TRBV4-2 to TRBJ1-4, with D uncertain. This CDR3 spans 15 amino acids. CDR1 and CDR2 (germline): LGHNA, YNFKEQ. V was shortened by 2 bases and J by 5 bases, with 12 bases between the two germline ends. This chain's CDR3 is CASSQRKGGNEKLFF. The CDR3 DNA is TGTGCCAGCAGCCAACGTAAGGGTGGGAATGAAAAACTGTTTTTT.

The J gene is TRBJ2-2, the V gene TRBV5-1, with D uncertain. The germline gives CDR1 SGHRS, CDR2 YFSETQ. Trimming cost V 0 bases and J 5 bases, with 11 bases left between them. CDR3 length equals 15 residues. The chain's CDR3 is CASSLETLGTGELFF. The CDR3 DNA reads as TGCGCCAGCAGCTTGGAGACCCTTGGGACCGGGGAGCTGTTTTTT.